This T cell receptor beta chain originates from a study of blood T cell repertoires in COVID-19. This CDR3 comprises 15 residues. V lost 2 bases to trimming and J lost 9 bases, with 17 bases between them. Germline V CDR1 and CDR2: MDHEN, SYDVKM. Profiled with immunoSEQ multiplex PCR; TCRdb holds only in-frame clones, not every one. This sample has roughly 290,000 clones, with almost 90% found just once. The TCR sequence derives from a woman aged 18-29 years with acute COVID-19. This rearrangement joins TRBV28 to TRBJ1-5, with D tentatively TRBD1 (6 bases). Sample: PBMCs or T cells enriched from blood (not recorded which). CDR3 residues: CASSLLGTGRGPQHF. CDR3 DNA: TGTGCCAGCAGTTTACTCGGGACGGGCAGGGGGCCCCAGCATTTT. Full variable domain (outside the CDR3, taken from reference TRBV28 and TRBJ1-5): DVKVTQSSRYLVKRTGEKVFLECVQDMDHENMFWYRQDPGLGLRLIYFSYDVKMKEKGDIPEGYSVSREKKERFSLILESASTNQTSMYLCASSLLGTGRGPQHFGDGTRLSIL.